The count of the clone carrying this T cell receptor beta chain is one. Its antigen remains unidentified. TCR beta libraries were prepared from cDNA with unique molecular identifiers. Out of roughly 0.85 to 11 million T cells, about 460,000 cDNA molecules were generated. TCRdb analysed the PCR reads with MiXCR anew, one entry per CDR3 protein. Of approximately 150,000 distinct CDR3 sequences listed, around 30% are singletons. This sample is drawn from a study of post-analysis software for immune sequencing data. The germline V gene encodes CDR1 MGHRA and CDR2 YSYEKL. The CDR3 has 17 amino acids. V lost 3 bases and J lost 5; bases outside the gene matches: 10. The study's findings and limits: When patients were compared with controls, about 5 TRBV segments were more frequent, TRBV5-6, TRBV5-1 and TRBV20-1 among them. Co-batched samples clustered tightly together by F measure.

Sequencing was performed on blood. The chain is built from TRBV4-1 and TRBJ2-2, with 9 bases matching TRBD1. This clonotype was sampled from a girl aged 5 to 17 with multiple sclerosis. CDR3 bases: TGCGCCAGCAGCCAGGAAATTACAGGGGGCTGGACCGGGGAGCTGTTTTTT. It specifies CASSQEITGGWTGELFF.